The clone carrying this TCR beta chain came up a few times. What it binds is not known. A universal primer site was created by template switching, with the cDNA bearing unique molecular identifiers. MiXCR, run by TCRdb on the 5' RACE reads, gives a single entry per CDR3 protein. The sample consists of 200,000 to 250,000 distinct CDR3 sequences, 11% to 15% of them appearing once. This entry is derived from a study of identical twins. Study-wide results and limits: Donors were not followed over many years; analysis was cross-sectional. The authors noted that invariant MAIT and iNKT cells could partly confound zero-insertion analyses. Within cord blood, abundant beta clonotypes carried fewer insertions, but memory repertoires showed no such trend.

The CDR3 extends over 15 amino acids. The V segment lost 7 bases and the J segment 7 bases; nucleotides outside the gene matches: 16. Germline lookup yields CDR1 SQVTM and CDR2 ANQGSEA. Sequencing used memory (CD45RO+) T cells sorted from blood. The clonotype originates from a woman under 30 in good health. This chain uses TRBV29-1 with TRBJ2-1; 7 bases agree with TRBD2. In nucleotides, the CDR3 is TGCAGCGGTGGGGGGGTGTCGGGTGTAACAAATGAGCAGTTCTTC. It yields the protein CSGGGVSGVTNEQFF.